Presented here are 21 T cell receptor beta chains from one specimen sequenced in a study of CD8+ T cells in alopecia areata. Extraction of RNA preceded its reverse transcription into cDNA, which served as the sequencing template. Profiled with immunoSEQ multiplex PCR; TCRdb holds only in-frame clones, not every one. This repertoire shows 30,000 to 40,000 clones, roughly 80% found once; its top ten account for around 20%. Sequencing was done on a sample of NKG2D-low CD8+ T cells sorted from blood. These receptors were obtained from a human donor with alopecia areata.

This chain connects TRBV29-1 to TRBJ2-5, with TRBD2 identical over 7 bases. V was pared by 1 base and J by 8 bases, with 13 bases of the junction left unmatched. This CDR3 spans 15 amino acids. Germline-derived CDR1 and CDR2 are SQVTM and ANQGSEA. CDR3 amino acids: CSVEGGGTGTRTQYF. DNA of the CDR3: TGCAGCGTTGAAGGGGGGGGTACAGGAACGAGAACCCAGTACTTC.

The V gene is TRBV29-1, the J gene TRBJ2-3; no reliable D call. The V gene's germline CDR1 is SQVTM and CDR2 ANQGSEA. CDR3 length: 15 amino acids. V was shortened by 3 bases and J by 0 bases, with 13 bases between the two germline ends. The CDR3 reads CSVDGTATSTDTQYF. The CDR3, as DNA: TGCAGCGTTGATGGCACCGCGACTAGCACAGATACGCAGTATTTT.

CDR3 bases: TGCGCCAGCAGCCAAGATCGGGCGGGATTTCAAGAGACCCAGTACTTC. Protein sequence: CASSQDRAGFQETQYF. The genes are TRBV4-3 and TRBJ2-5, with D possibly being TRBD2 (6 bases). V lost 0 bases, J lost 2 bases, and 13 bases lay in between. CDR1 is LGHNA, CDR2 YSLEER, per germline. The CDR3 runs 16 residues.

The chain joins TRBV27 to TRBJ2-5, with 9 bases aligning to TRBD1. This CDR3 is built from 17 residues. The V gene end was trimmed by 0 bases and the J gene end by 5 bases; junction bases not matched to a gene: 10. Per the germline V gene, CDR1 is MNHEY and CDR2 is SMNVEV (reference sequence). The CDR3 bases are TGTGCCAGCAGTTTATCCTTACCCGGGACAGGGCCCGAGACCCAGTACTTC. Protein: CASSLSLPGTGPETQYF.

This chain uses TRBV30 with TRBJ1-1; D unresolved. This CDR3 is 14 amino acids long. Germline-derived CDR1 and CDR2 are GTSNPN and SVGIG (reference sequence). Trimming cost V 6 bases and J 5 bases, with 19 bases left between them. The CDR3 DNA is TGTGCCTGTATACCCTTGAGTGGGTATACTGAAGCTTTCTTT. Protein sequence: CACIPLSGYTEAFF.

This clone was seen once. The V gene is TRBV30, the J gene TRBJ1-6; no reliable D call. Germline assignment: CDR1 GTSNPN and CDR2 SVGIG (reference sequence). The CDR3 covers 11 residues. V was shortened by 4 bases and J by 10 bases, with 8 bases between the two germline ends. The CDR3 spells CAWIRRSPLHF. CDR3 nucleotide sequence: TGTGCCTGGATTCGTAGGTCACCCCTCCACTTT.

The J gene is TRBJ2-7, the V gene TRBV29-1; 8 positions match TRBD1. Per germline, CDR1 SQVTM and CDR2 ANQGSEA. CDR3 length: 15 residues. V was pared by 4 bases and J by 2 bases, with 10 bases of the junction left unmatched. The CDR3 reads CSVVQLGTGPYEQYF. CDR3 coding DNA: TGCAGCGTTGTTCAGCTCGGGACAGGACCCTACGAGCAGTACTTC.

J is TRBJ2-1 and V is TRBV15; D possibly corresponds to TRBD1 (5 bases). CDR1 LNHNV and CDR2 YYDKDF come from the germline V gene (reference sequence). Trimming pared 5 bases from V and 0 bases from J, leaving 11 bases between. The CDR3 is made up of 15 amino acids. This CDR3 reads CATSPDRSSYNEQFF. DNA for the CDR3: TGTGCCACCAGCCCCGACAGAAGCTCCTACAATGAGCAGTTCTTC.

The chain has TRBV29-1 and TRBJ2-7, with TRBD2 matching over 10 bases. V shed 7 bases and J 2 bases; nucleotides not matched to a gene: 8. The CDR3 extends over 14 amino acids. From germline, CDR1 is SQVTM and CDR2 ANQGSEA. The CDR3 nucleotides read TGCAGCGCTTACTTAGCGGGGGGTCCCTACGAGCAGTACTTC. Residues: CSAYLAGGPYEQYF.

This clone was counted a single time. This chain connects TRBV5-1 to TRBJ2-5, with D perhaps given as TRBD1 or TRBD2 (6 bases each). V shed 5 bases and J shed 1 base, with 15 bases lying between them. This CDR3 is built from 15 residues. Germline V gives CDR1 SGHRS, CDR2 YFSETQ. The CDR3, as DNA: TGCGCCAGCAGTTGGGGGGCGAACGGCCAAGAGACCCAGTACTTC. Translation: CASSWGANGQETQYF.

The chain combines TRBV29-1 with TRBJ2-3; 8 bases fit TRBD2. The V and J ends lost 0 bases and 6 bases, in that order; junction bases with no gene match: 8. Looked up from germline, CDR1 is SQVTM and CDR2 is ANQGSEA. The CDR3 is 15 amino acids. In DNA form, the CDR3 reads TGCAGCGTTGAAGATGGTTCGGGGGGGTCCGATACGCAGTATTTT. Translation gives CSVEDGSGGSDTQYF.

The V and J genes are TRBV29-1 and TRBJ2-2; 9 bases align to TRBD1. Germline V CDR1 and CDR2: SQVTM, ANQGSEA. The CDR3 totals 18 residues. V lost 4 bases, J lost 4 bases, and 16 bases stayed unmatched. The CDR3 DNA reads TGCAGCGTTGTCTTGTTCCTACCGGGACAGGGCGCCACCGGGGAGCTGTTTTTT. Its protein is CSVVLFLPGQGATGELFF.

This clone was found once. The chain is built from TRBV29-1 and TRBJ2-1; a possible D gene is TRBD1 (5 bases). This CDR3 comprises 13 residues. Germline CDR1 SQVTM, CDR2 ANQGSEA. The V and J ends lost 3 bases and 9 bases respectively, with 15 bases between them. This CDR3 reads CSVDRVTVFEQFF. The CDR3 nucleotides are TGCAGCGTTGATAGGGTGACAGTGTTTGAGCAGTTCTTC.

The V gene is TRBV29-1, the J gene TRBJ2-2; D gene uncertain. Germline CDR1 reads SQVTM; CDR2 reads ANQGSEA. The CDR3 runs 13 residues. Trimming shortened V by 4 bases and J by 2 bases, and 8 bases separated the two germline ends. CDR3 coding DNA: TGCAGCGTTGCGTTTATTAACACCGGGGAGCTGTTTTTT. Translated, it gives CSVAFINTGELFF.

This rearrangement joins TRBV28 to TRBJ2-7, with a weak D call TRBD1 (5 bases). The length of the CDR3 is 15 residues. Germline V CDR1 and CDR2: MDHEN, SYDVKM. The V end lost 7 bases, the J end lost 6 bases, and 22 bases lay between the germline ends. The CDR3, as DNA: TGTGCCAGCACCACTCCTATTGGGGCGCCTAGCGAGCAGTACTTC. It encodes CASTTPIGAPSEQYF.

V gene TRBV29-1 combines with J gene TRBJ2-1, with 11 bases identical to TRBD2. V was clipped by 4 bases and J by 8 bases; unmatched bases: 13. Germline V gene lookup returns CDR1 SQVTM and CDR2 ANQGSEA. The CDR3 has 16 residues. The DNA of the CDR3 is TGCAGCGTTGCGAAAGGGACTAGCGGCAATAACCATGAGCAGTTCTTC. Its translation: CSVAKGTSGNNHEQFF.

The chain recombines TRBV6-5 with TRBJ2-7; no reliable D call. V dropped 0 bases and J dropped 7 bases, with 10 bases sitting between them. The CDR3 consists of 13 residues. Per germline, CDR1 MNHEY and CDR2 SVGAGI. DNA of the CDR3: TGTGCCAGCAGTTACTCGATCGGAGTTGAGCAGTACTTC. Translation: CASSYSIGVEQYF.

V is TRBV29-1 and J is TRBJ2-1; D is unresolved. V shed 1 base and J shed 4 bases, with 14 bases lying between them. The CDR3 consists of 15 residues. Germline lookup yields CDR1 SQVTM and CDR2 ANQGSEA. The CDR3 DNA reads TGCAGCGTTGAAGGGTCAACGGCGTTTTACAATGAGCAGTTCTTC. Amino acids: CSVEGSTAFYNEQFF.

The V call is TRBV19, the J call TRBJ2-7; no clear D gene. CDR1 and CDR2 from the germline V gene are LNHDA and SQIVND (reference sequence). Trimming pared 4 bases from V and 4 bases from J, leaving 5 bases between. The CDR3 is 11 amino acids. The DNA of the CDR3 is TGTGCCAGTAGTAATGGGTACGAGCAGTACTTC. This sequence encodes CASSNGYEQYF.

The rearrangement joins TRBV4-2 to TRBJ1-6, with D perhaps matching TRBD1 (5 bases). CDR3 length equals 14 residues. V was trimmed by 1 base and J by 11 bases, leaving 12 bases between them. Germline V gene data show CDR1 as LGHNA and CDR2 as YNFKEQ. This CDR3 is CASSQGGSLTPLHF. The CDR3 DNA reads as TGTGCCAGCAGCCAAGGGGGCTCGTTGACACCCCTCCACTTT.

A single count supports this clone. This chain links TRBV29-1 with TRBJ2-2; D unclear. CDR3 length equals 10 residues. Per the germline V gene, CDR1 is SQVTM and CDR2 is ANQGSEA. V lost 5 bases and J 7 bases, leaving 5 bases between the germline ends. CDR3 nucleotides: TGCAGCGTTTTCGGCGGGGAGCTGTTTTTT. Translating it yields CSVFGGELFF.